A selection of T cell receptor beta chains follows, all from one sample in a study of blood T cell repertoires in COVID-19. The repertoire was sequenced with immunoSEQ multiplex PCR; TCRdb's copy has only in-frame clones and lacks some. Of roughly 390,000 clones in the sample, 85% are singletons; the top ten hold roughly 3.9%. The sample taken for sequencing was peripheral blood. The receptors here all came from a woman aged 18-29 years with acute or convalescent COVID-19. CDR3s include the opening cysteine and the closing phenylalanine or tryptophan. The D gene is left open where the match is weak. Clone sizes are given selectively: once, few, many, or a class where the clone is expanded.

TRBV4-2	TRBJ2-1	TRBD2	22	NA	CASSQLTSGTSGRSGLDNEQFF	TGTGCCAGCAGCCAACTGACCTCCGGGACTAGCGGGAGGTCGGGACTCGACAATGAGCAGTTCTTC
TRBV4-2	TRBJ2-5	TRBD1	14	once	CASSHATGFETQYF	TGTGCCAGCAGCCATGCGACAGGGTTCGAGACCCAGTACTTC
TRBV5-6	TRBJ1-5	NA	14	NA	CASSLGQGYQPQHF	TGTGCCAGCAGCTTGGGTCAGGGCTATCAGCCCCAGCATTTT
TRBV27	TRBJ1-5	NA	14	NA	CASARSGGNQPQHF	TGTGCCAGCGCCCGCTCGGGGGGCAATCAGCCCCAGCATTTT
TRBV6-5	TRBJ1-5	TRBD1	15	NA	CASSPGQTHNQPQHF	TGTGCCAGCAGTCCGGGACAGACCCACAATCAGCCCCAGCATTTT
TRBV19	TRBJ2-1	NA	16	NA	CASSVLALSSYNEQFF	TGTGCCAGTAGTGTTTTAGCGTTGAGCTCCTACAATGAGCAGTTCTTC
TRBV6-5	TRBJ1-1	NA	14	NA	CASSYGGGGTEAFF	TGTGCCAGCAGTTACGGGGGAGGCGGCACTGAAGCTTTCTTT
TRBV28	TRBJ1-5	NA	14	NA	CASSQGNSNQPQHF	TGTGCCAGCAGCCAGGGAAATAGCAATCAGCCCCAGCATTTT
TRBV4-1	TRBJ2-5	NA	15	NA	CASSQDPAERETQYF	TGCGCCAGCAGCCAAGATCCAGCGGAACGGGAGACCCAGTACTTC
TRBV7-3	TRBJ2-1	TRBD2	16	NA	CASSLSGGSSYNEQFF	TGTGCCAGCAGCTTATCTGGCGGGAGCTCCTACAATGAGCAGTTCTTC
TRBV5-1	TRBJ2-7	NA	13	NA	CASSLRGSYEQYF	TGCGCCAGCAGCTTAAGAGGGTCCTACGAGCAGTACTTC
TRBV19	TRBJ2-3	TRBD2	13	NA	CASSRGGADTQYF	TGTGCCAGTAGTCGGGGGGGCGCAGATACGCAGTATTTT
TRBV2	TRBJ2-1	TRBD1	13	NA	CASRGQGASEQFF	TGTGCCAGCAGAGGACAGGGGGCAAGTGAGCAGTTCTTC
TRBV19	TRBJ1-2	NA	16	NA	CASSQAAHLVNYGYTF	TGTGCCAGTAGTCAGGCAGCCCATCTCGTTAACTATGGCTACACCTTC
TRBV9	TRBJ2-2	NA	16	NA	CASSVVGQTNTGELFF	TGTGCCAGCAGCGTAGTGGGACAAACGAACACCGGGGAGCTGTTTTTT
TRBV3-1/TRBV3-2	TRBJ1-2	NA	13	NA	CASSQLGAGGYTF	TGTGCCAGCAGCCAATTGGGCGCGGGTGGCTACACCTTC
TRBV24-1	TRBJ2-2	NA	17	NA	CATSGLGQGTYTGELFF	TGTGCCACCAGTGGTCTGGGGCAGGGGACATACACCGGGGAGCTGTTTTTT
TRBV6-6	TRBJ1-2	TRBD1	16	NA	CASSYGATDRGYGYTF	TGTGCCAGCAGTTACGGGGCGACGGACAGGGGCTATGGCTACACCTTC
TRBV6-5	TRBJ2-5	TRBD2	12	NA	CASGRGKETQYF	TGTGCCAGCGGGAGGGGAAAGGAGACCCAGTACTTC
TRBV11-3	TRBJ1-1	NA	14	NA	CASSSQGGSTEAFF	TGTGCCAGCAGCTCACAGGGAGGGAGCACTGAAGCTTTCTTT
TRBV5-5	TRBJ2-2	NA	15	NA	CASSSIRGDTGELFF	TGTGCCAGCAGCTCGATCAGGGGAGACACCGGGGAGCTGTTTTTT
TRBV2	TRBJ2-1	TRBD1	16	NA	CASKQGSRSSYNEQFF	TGTGCCAGCAAACAGGGGTCAAGGAGCTCCTACAATGAGCAGTTCTTC
TRBV6-6	TRBJ2-3	TRBD2	15	few	CASSPGGAGSDTQYF	TGTGCCAGCAGCCCCGGGGGGGCCGGCTCAGATACGCAGTATTTT
TRBV5-1	TRBJ1-4	NA	14	once	CASSGGRGNEKLFF	TGCGCCAGCAGCGGGGGCCGGGGTAATGAAAAACTGTTTTTT
TRBV4-2	TRBJ1-1	TRBD1	18	NA	CASSQVARITGTDNEAFF	TGTGCCAGCAGCCAAGTCGCCCGAATAACCGGGACAGATAATGAAGCTTTCTTT